Listed below are T cell receptor beta chains from one sample, sequenced in a study of blood T cell repertoires in COVID-19. The method was immunoSEQ multiplex PCR; TCRdb's version includes in-frame clones alone and lacks a portion of them. The table records about 120,000 clones, more than 70% of them present only once. Input material: peripheral blood. The receptors come from a man aged 55 to 70 with acute or convalescent COVID-19. The CDR3 runs from the conserved cysteine through the conserved F or W. D genes are given only for firm matches. Not all rows give a size; the values are once, few, many and, for expanded clones, a class.

>-|-|TRBJ2-2|TRBV24-1
TGTGCCACCAGTGATTTAAGGGGAACCGGCGGGGAGCTGTTTTTT
CATSDLRGTGGELFF
>-|-|TRBJ2-7|TRBV28
TGTGCCAGCAGGCCGAGGGCCAAAGTCGAGCAGTACTTC
CASRPRAKVEQYF
>-|-|TRBJ1-1|TRBV9
TGTGCCAGCAGCTACACAGGGATGAACACTGAAGCTTTCTTT
CASSYTGMNTEAFF
>-|-|TRBJ2-7|TRBV7-9
TGTGCCAGCAGCTTAGGTTCGGGGATTTGGCAGTACTTC
CASSLGSGIWQYF
>-|-|TRBJ1-2|TRBV7-9
TGTGCCAGCAGCTTAGGCCGGGGCTACACCTTC
CASSLGRGYTF
>-|-|TRBJ1-2|TRBV2
TGTGCCAGCAGTGAGGGAGGTGTGAGGAGCTACACCTTC
CASSEGGVRSYTF
>-|TRBD1|TRBJ1-1|TRBV19
TGTGCCAGTAGCCTACAGGGGGCGCGAACTGAAGCTTTCTTT
CASSLQGARTEAFF
>-|TRBD2|TRBJ2-7|TRBV19
TGTGCCAGTACTAGCGGGAGATACGAGCAGTACTTC
CASTSGRYEQYF
>-|TRBD1|TRBJ2-7|TRBV12-3/TRBV12-4
TGTGCCAGCAGCTCCCGACAGGGTGGCGAGCAGTACTTC
CASSSRQGGEQYF
>-|-|TRBJ2-7|TRBV3-1/TRBV3-2
TGTGCCAGCAGCCCGCAGGGTAGAGGCGAGCAGTACTTC
CASSPQGRGEQYF
>many|-|TRBJ2-4|TRBV5-5
TGTGCCAGCAGCTTGGCAGGGATAGCGGCCCTAGCCAAAAACATTCAGTACTTC
CASSLAGIAALAKNIQYF
>-|-|TRBJ2-4|TRBV6-5
TGTGCCAGCAGAATCAGGGGAGGGGGTAAAAACATTCAGTACTTC
CASRIRGGGKNIQYF
>-|-|TRBJ2-3|TRBV11-2
TGTGCCAGCAGCTTAGATGAGGCGGCAGGGGCAGATACGCAGTATTTT
CASSLDEAAGADTQYF
>few|-|TRBJ2-5|TRBV5-1
TGCGCCAGCAGCTTGGGTACAGGGATAGAGACCCAGTACTTC
CASSLGTGIETQYF
>-|TRBD1|TRBJ1-1|TRBV27
TGTGCCAGCAGACGGGGACAGGCGGACACTGAAGCTTTCTTT
CASRRGQADTEAFF
>-|-|TRBJ2-4|TRBV11-2
TGTGCCAGCAGCTTACGTCGCGGGCCAGCCAAAAACATTCAGTACTTC
CASSLRRGPAKNIQYF
>-|-|TRBJ1-6|TRBV13
TGTGCCAGCAGCTTAGGGAGGGGGAATAATTCACCCCTCCACTTT
CASSLGRGNNSPLHF
>few|-|TRBJ1-1|TRBV10-3
TGTGCCATCAGTGAAGGGGCAGGGGAAGGCGGCACTGAAGCTTTCTTT
CAISEGAGEGGTEAFF
>-|-|TRBJ1-1|TRBV10-3
TGTGCCATCAGTGAAAACAGTCTGAACACTGAAGCTTTCTTT
CAISENSLNTEAFF
>-|TRBD1|TRBJ2-5|TRBV28
TGTGCCAGCAGTCCGGGACAGGCGGCAGAGACCCAGTACTTC
CASSPGQAAETQYF
>few|TRBD2|TRBJ2-3|TRBV6-2/TRBV6-3
TGTGCCAGCAGCCTCGTGATAGCGGGAGGCACAGATACGCAGTATTTT
CASSLVIAGGTDTQYF
>-|-|TRBJ2-1|TRBV2
TGTGCCAGCAGTGAGGCTAGCGACTACAATGAGCAGTTCTTC
CASSEASDYNEQFF
>-|TRBD2|TRBJ2-1|TRBV15
TGTGCCACCAGCAGATACTCTAGCGGGACCTCCTACAATGAGCAGTTCTTC
CATSRYSSGTSYNEQFF
>few|-|TRBJ2-7|TRBV7-3
TGTGCCAGCAGCTTAGGTCAGGGGAGAGAGCAGTACTTC
CASSLGQGREQYF
>-|TRBD1|TRBJ2-7|TRBV4-3
TGCGCCAGCAGCCAAACAGGGGAAGAGCAGTACTTC
CASSQTGEEQYF
>-|-|TRBJ2-7|TRBV5-1
TGCGCCAGCAGCTTGGGCGCCTACGAGCAGTACTTC
CASSLGAYEQYF
>-|-|TRBJ2-5|TRBV18
TGTGCCAGCTCACCTCAGGAGGGTCTGGGGGAGACCCAGTACTTC
CASSPQEGLGETQYF
>-|-|TRBJ2-7|TRBV6-2/TRBV6-3
TGTGCCAGCAGTTACGGTGGCGGGGCCTACGAGCAGTACTTC
CASSYGGGAYEQYF